The rows below give T cell receptor beta chains drawn from one sample of a study of blood T cell repertoires in COVID-19. Assay used: immunoSEQ multiplex PCR; TCRdb lists only in-frame clones, some missing. The sample contains approximately 100,000 clones, about three quarters of which appear only once. Sequenced sample: peripheral blood. These receptors all come from a man aged 80 or over with acute or convalescent COVID-19. The CDR3 runs from the conserved cysteine through the conserved F or W. D genes are given only for firm matches. Clone size is shown for a subset of rows, as once, few, many or a class of expanded clone.

V: TRBV19; D: TRBD1; J: TRBJ2-1; size: -; CDR3: CASSKHRDRGLHEQFF; DNA: TGTGCCAGTAGCAAACACCGGGACAGGGGACTACATGAGCAGTTCTTC
V: TRBV10-3; D: TRBD1; J: TRBJ2-7; size: -; CDR3: CAISESVGQVYEQYF; DNA: TGTGCCATCAGTGAGTCGGTCGGACAGGTCTACGAGCAGTACTTC
V: TRBV12-3/TRBV12-4; D: -; J: TRBJ1-1; size: few; CDR3: CASSFNRGTEAFF; DNA: TGTGCCAGCAGTTTTAACCGAGGGACTGAAGCTTTCTTT
V: TRBV7-9; D: -; J: TRBJ2-7; size: -; CDR3: CASGWGGQGPLGTDYEQYF; DNA: TGTGCCAGCGGGTGGGGGGGGCAAGGCCCCCTGGGGACCGACTACGAGCAGTACTTC
V: TRBV2; D: -; J: TRBJ1-1; size: few; CDR3: CATTGSHEAFF; DNA: TGTGCCACCACAGGGTCACACGAAGCTTTCTTT
V: TRBV4-1; D: TRBD1; J: TRBJ1-1; size: -; CDR3: CASSKPGQVNTEAFF; DNA: TGCGCCAGCAGCAAACCGGGACAGGTGAACACTGAAGCTTTCTTT
V: TRBV28; D: -; J: TRBJ1-4; size: -; CDR3: CASSPAGSSEEKLFF; DNA: TGTGCCAGCAGCCCCGCTGGATCTTCGGAGGAAAAACTGTTTTTT
V: TRBV7-8; D: -; J: TRBJ1-1; size: few; CDR3: CASSFQVRGTEAFF; DNA: TGTGCCAGCAGCTTTCAGGTTAGGGGCACTGAAGCTTTCTTT
V: TRBV15; D: TRBD2; J: TRBJ2-7; size: -; CDR3: CATTEGGSSYEQYF; DNA: TGTGCCACCACAGAAGGCGGGAGCTCCTACGAGCAGTACTTC
V: TRBV19; D: -; J: TRBJ1-2; size: -; CDR3: CASSYGGFGLANYGYTF; DNA: TGTGCCAGTAGTTATGGTGGGTTTGGGCTCGCTAACTATGGCTACACCTTC
V: TRBV29-1; D: -; J: TRBJ1-2; size: -; CDR3: CSVLDSWGYTF; DNA: TGCAGCGTTCTCGACAGTTGGGGCTACACCTTC
V: TRBV5-8; D: -; J: TRBJ1-3; size: -; CDR3: CASSLGRGGNTIYF; DNA: TGTGCCAGCAGCCTCGGGCGGGGCGGAAACACCATATATTTT
V: TRBV5-1; D: -; J: TRBJ2-5; size: -; CDR3: CASSTNSISETQYF; DNA: TGCGCCAGCAGCACGAACAGTATCTCGGAGACCCAGTACTTC
V: TRBV7-8; D: -; J: TRBJ2-1; size: many; CDR3: CASSLRAGGTNEQFF; DNA: TGTGCCAGCAGCTTAAGGGCAGGCGGGACCAATGAGCAGTTCTTC
V: TRBV7-2; D: TRBD2; J: TRBJ2-2; size: few; CDR3: CASSSSSGNGGELFF; DNA: TGTGCCAGCAGCTCCAGTAGCGGGAACGGCGGGGAGCTGTTTTTT
V: TRBV6-5; D: TRBD1; J: TRBJ1-2; size: -; CDR3: CASSRGQEGYTF; DNA: TGTGCCAGCAGTAGGGGACAGGAAGGCTACACCTTC
V: TRBV28; D: -; J: TRBJ1-1; size: once; CDR3: CASSQRLGGTEAFF; DNA: TGTGCCAGCAGCCAAAGACTCGGGGGCACTGAAGCTTTCTTT
V: TRBV2; D: TRBD1; J: TRBJ1-1; size: many; CDR3: CASSLQGPAFF; DNA: TGTGCCAGCAGCCTACAGGGGCCTGCTTTCTTT
V: TRBV28; D: TRBD1; J: TRBJ1-5; size: -; CDR3: CASSSTGYQPQHF; DNA: TGTGCCAGCAGCTCGACAGGGTACCAGCCCCAGCATTTT
V: TRBV5-8; D: -; J: TRBJ2-1; size: once; CDR3: CASSLKTGVPEQFF; DNA: TGTGCCAGCAGCTTGAAGACGGGAGTCCCTGAGCAGTTCTTC
V: TRBV2; D: TRBD1; J: TRBJ1-5; size: -; CDR3: CASSASRGDRIFQPQHF; DNA: TGTGCCAGCAGTGCGTCTAGAGGGGACAGGATTTTTCAGCCCCAGCATTTT
V: TRBV3-1/TRBV3-2; D: TRBD1; J: TRBJ1-3; size: -; CDR3: CASSQDLGGTGGSGNTIYF; DNA: TGTGCCAGCAGCCAAGATCTGGGAGGGACAGGGGGCTCTGGAAACACCATATATTTT
V: TRBV6-5; D: TRBD2; J: TRBJ2-2; size: -; CDR3: CASRPREAYTGELFF; DNA: TGTGCCAGCAGACCCCGGGAGGCCTACACCGGGGAGCTGTTTTTT
V: TRBV27; D: TRBD2; J: TRBJ2-7; size: -; CDR3: CASKPTSTDEQYF; DNA: TGTGCCAGCAAACCGACTAGCACTGACGAGCAGTACTTC
V: TRBV30; D: -; J: TRBJ2-3; size: few; CDR3: CAWSVSGDTQYF; DNA: TGTGCCTGGAGTGTTTCGGGGGATACGCAGTATTTT
V: TRBV7-2; D: -; J: TRBJ2-5; size: -; CDR3: CASSLIGVGETQYF; DNA: TGTGCCAGCAGCCTTATCGGGGTGGGAGAGACCCAGTACTTC
V: TRBV7-6; D: -; J: TRBJ1-3; size: few; CDR3: CASSPGKGSGNTIYF; DNA: TGTGCCAGCAGCCCAGGGAAGGGATCTGGAAACACCATATATTTT
V: TRBV3-1/TRBV3-2; D: -; J: TRBJ1-6; size: few; CDR3: CASSPGGVEDSPLHF; DNA: TGTGCCAGCAGCCCCGGAGGGGTAGAGGATTCACCCCTCCACTTT
V: TRBV28; D: -; J: TRBJ1-5; size: -; CDR3: CASSYLDLEGNQPQHF; DNA: TGTGCCAGCAGTTACCTCGACTTGGAGGGCAATCAGCCCCAGCATTTT
V: TRBV5-6; D: TRBD1; J: TRBJ2-7; size: -; CDR3: CASSEGQYEQYF; DNA: TGTGCCAGCAGCGAGGGACAGTACGAGCAGTACTTC
V: TRBV6-5; D: -; J: TRBJ1-2; size: -; CDR3: CASSYSFPPRGYTF; DNA: TGTGCCAGCAGTTACTCCTTCCCCCCTAGGGGCTACACCTTC
V: TRBV11-2; D: -; J: TRBJ2-2; size: -; CDR3: CASSSFARGTGELFF; DNA: TGTGCCAGCAGCTCCTTTGCGCGAGGAACCGGGGAGCTGTTTTTT
V: TRBV6-5; D: -; J: TRBJ1-6; size: -; CDR3: CASSRIGENSPLHF; DNA: TGTGCCAGCAGTAGGATCGGGGAAAATTCACCCCTCCACTTT
V: TRBV18; D: -; J: TRBJ2-7; size: few; CDR3: CASSTLATSYEQYF; DNA: TGTGCCAGCTCAACCCTAGCGACCTCCTACGAGCAGTACTTC
V: TRBV12-5; D: -; J: TRBJ1-2; size: -; CDR3: CASGLTPPGAGSGYTF; DNA: TGTGCTAGTGGTTTGACCCCCCCTGGGGCCGGATCAGGCTACACCTTC
V: TRBV28; D: -; J: TRBJ1-5; size: -; CDR3: CASTDSNQPQHF; DNA: TGTGCCAGCACAGATAGCAATCAGCCCCAGCATTTT
V: TRBV3-1/TRBV3-2; D: TRBD1; J: TRBJ1-5; size: -; CDR3: CASSQEGQGGYSNQPQHF; DNA: TGTGCCAGCAGCCAAGAGGGACAGGGAGGTTATAGCAATCAGCCCCAGCATTTT
V: TRBV7-9; D: -; J: TRBJ1-3; size: -; CDR3: CASSALGTGNTIYF; DNA: TGTGCCAGCAGCGCCCTGGGCACTGGAAACACCATATATTTT
V: TRBV24-1; D: -; J: TRBJ2-1; size: -; CDR3: CATSPQGYNEQFF; DNA: TGTGCCACCAGTCCCCAGGGGTACAATGAGCAGTTCTTC
V: TRBV11-3; D: -; J: TRBJ2-7; size: many; CDR3: CASSTSGLAYEQYF; DNA: TGTGCCAGCAGCACAAGCGGGTTAGCCTACGAGCAGTACTTC
V: TRBV6-5; D: TRBD2; J: TRBJ2-7; size: once; CDR3: CASSYSSTSGGYEQYF; DNA: TGTGCCAGCAGTTACTCGAGTACTAGCGGGGGCTACGAGCAGTACTTC
V: TRBV28; D: TRBD1; J: TRBJ1-6; size: -; CDR3: CASSYRGTENSPLHF; DNA: TGTGCCAGCAGTTACCGCGGGACAGAGAATTCACCCCTCCACTTT
V: TRBV19; D: TRBD1; J: TRBJ1-5; size: -; CDR3: CASSGWTGANQPQHF; DNA: TGTGCCAGTAGTGGGTGGACAGGGGCGAATCAGCCCCAGCATTTT
V: TRBV7-2; D: TRBD2; J: TRBJ2-3; size: few; CDR3: CASSFEAGGGRDTQYF; DNA: TGTGCCAGCAGCTTTGAGGCGGGAGGAGGGAGAGATACGCAGTATTTT
V: TRBV7-6; D: -; J: TRBJ2-1; size: -; CDR3: CASSLAEGNEQFF; DNA: TGTGCCAGCAGCTTGGCTGAGGGAAATGAGCAGTTCTTC
V: TRBV28; D: TRBD1; J: TRBJ2-2; size: -; CDR3: CASSRGDRDTGELFF; DNA: TGTGCCAGCAGCCGCGGGGACAGGGACACCGGGGAGCTGTTTTTT
V: TRBV12-3/TRBV12-4; D: TRBD1; J: TRBJ2-7; size: -; CDR3: CATGRQGIDEQYF; DNA: TGTGCCACTGGTCGACAGGGTATTGACGAGCAGTACTTC
V: TRBV18; D: TRBD2; J: TRBJ2-1; size: -; CDR3: CASSPSGRFSYNEQFF; DNA: TGTGCCAGCTCACCCAGCGGGAGGTTCTCCTACAATGAGCAGTTCTTC
V: TRBV2; D: -; J: TRBJ2-5; size: -; CDR3: CASSEILLQQETQYF; DNA: TGTGCCAGCAGTGAAATTTTACTACAACAAGAGACCCAGTACTTC
V: TRBV3-1/TRBV3-2; D: TRBD2; J: TRBJ2-7; size: -; CDR3: CASSQRAGNYEQYF; DNA: TGTGCCAGCAGCCAAAGAGCGGGAAACTACGAGCAGTACTTC